The 24 T cell receptor beta chains below were found in one sample sequenced in a study of blood T cell repertoires in COVID-19. Assay used: immunoSEQ multiplex PCR; TCRdb lists only in-frame clones, some missing. This sample has 450,000 or so clones, with 90% found just once. The specimen was PBMCs or T cells enriched from blood (not recorded which). These receptors all come from a man younger than 35 who had recovered from COVID-19.

The chain uses TRBV3-1 (or the pseudogene TRBV3-2) and TRBJ1-5; perhaps TRBD1 as D (5 bases). CDR1 and CDR2 from the germline V gene are LGHDT and YNNKEL (reference sequence). The length of the CDR3 is 12 residues. Trimming left V 2 bases short and J 6 bases short, with 5 bases between. The CDR3 nucleotides are TGTGCCAGCAGCCAAAGGGGTCAGCCCCAGCATTTT. It encodes CASSQRGQPQHF.

The chain has TRBV29-1 and TRBJ1-1; D is uncertain. The germline gives CDR1 SQVTM, CDR2 ANQGSEA. The CDR3 is made up of 15 amino acids. The ends were cut back, 0 bases at V and 4 bases at J, with 15 bases in the middle. Here the CDR3 reads CSVEDWNSEGTEAFF. The CDR3 DNA reads TGCAGCGTTGAAGACTGGAACAGCGAGGGCACTGAAGCTTTCTTT.

This clone was counted only a few times. The genes are TRBV6-5 and TRBJ2-1, with D unclear. CDR3 length: 13 residues. V lost 5 bases, J lost 3 bases, and 8 bases lay in between. Germline V lookup: CDR1 MNHEY, CDR2 SVGAGI. Here the CDR3 DNA reads TGTGCCAGCAGTAACAGCTTCTACAATGAGCAGTTCTTC. Protein: CASSNSFYNEQFF.

The chain joins TRBV19 to TRBJ1-2; 9 bases are a match to TRBD1. The length of the CDR3 is 16 residues. Trimming at V came to 7 bases and at J to 7 bases, leaving 16 bases not matched to a gene. Germline lookup yields CDR1 LNHDA and CDR2 SQIVND (reference sequence). The CDR3 reads CASTTGQGFFGGGYTF. The CDR3 DNA reads as TGTGCCAGTACAACCGGACAGGGGTTTTTCGGTGGTGGCTACACCTTC. Looking up the rest from reference TRBV19 and TRBJ1-2 gives the full variable domain: DGGITQSPKYLFRKEGQNVTLSCEQNLNHDAMYWYRQDPGQGLRLIYYSQIVNDFQKGDIAEGYSVSREKKESFPLTVTSAQKNPTAFYLCASTTGQGFFGGGYTFGSGTRLTVV.

The chain has TRBV10-3 and TRBJ2-5; TRBD2 aligns across 8 bases. J lost 6 bases, V lost 3 bases, and 9 bases had no gene match. This CDR3 has 15 amino acids. The germline V gene has CDR1 ENHRY and CDR2 SYGVKD. Here the CDR3 DNA reads TGTGCCATCAGTGATGGGACTAGAGATCCCAAGACCCAGTACTTC. Protein sequence: CAISDGTRDPKTQYF.

As to this clone: Other DNA sequences in the sample encode the same CDR3. The chain has TRBV19 and TRBJ1-1; 7 nucleotides agree with TRBD1. CDR3 length: 13 residues. Per germline, CDR1 LNHDA and CDR2 SQIVND (reference sequence). J lost 5 bases, V lost 4 bases, and 4 bases had no gene match. CDR3 nucleotides: TGTGCCAGTAGTACGCAGGGGGGAACTGAAGCTTTCTTT. This sequence encodes CASSTQGGTEAFF.

The chain combines TRBV27 with TRBJ2-1; 8 nucleotides line up with TRBD2. Germline V gene sequence: CDR1 MNHEY, CDR2 SMNVEV (reference sequence). This CDR3 has 15 amino acids. The V and J ends lost 6 bases and 0 bases, in that order; junction bases with no gene match: 4. The CDR3 here is CASRASGSSYNEQFF. In nucleotides, the CDR3 is TGTGCCAGCAGGGCCAGCGGGAGCTCCTACAATGAGCAGTTCTTC.

The genes are TRBV2 and TRBJ2-1; 9 nucleotides line up with TRBD2. CDR3 length: 13 residues. Germline CDR1 SNHLY, CDR2 FYNNEI. V shed 4 bases, J shed 10 bases, and the junction held 5 bases outside the gene matches. CDR3 sequence: CASSVFSGGEQFF. For the CDR3, the DNA is TGTGCCAGCAGTGTTTTTAGCGGGGGCGAGCAGTTCTTC.

The rearrangement joins TRBV4-2 to TRBJ2-1, with 8 bases aligning to TRBD2. This CDR3 region has 17 residues. Germline values: CDR1 LGHNA, CDR2 YNFKEQ. Trimming took 1 base from V and 4 from J; bases not matched to a gene: 9. The CDR3 loop reads CASSQGVAGGGYNEQFF. In DNA form, the CDR3 reads TGTGCCAGCAGCCAAGGGGTTGCGGGAGGAGGTTACAATGAGCAGTTCTTC.

CDR3 loop: CASSLAGQGGYGYTF. CDR3 coding DNA: TGTGCCAGCAGCTTAGCGGGGCAGGGAGGCTATGGCTACACCTTC. The chain combines TRBV11-2 with TRBJ1-2; D may be TRBD1 (5 bases). The ends were cut back, 1 base at V and 4 bases at J, with 13 bases in the middle. Per the germline V gene, CDR1 is SGHAT and CDR2 is FQNNGV. This CDR3 contains 15 residues.

The chain couples TRBV10-3 to TRBJ1-6, with 9 nucleotides matching TRBD1. V was clipped by 1 base and J by 8 bases; unmatched bases: 3. This CDR3 is 15 amino acids long. Germline lookup yields CDR1 ENHRY and CDR2 SYGVKD. DNA for the CDR3: TGTGCCATCAGTGAGTTCACAGGGGGCGATTCACCCCTCCACTTT. Amino acid sequence: CAISEFTGGDSPLHF.

The V call is TRBV4-2, the J call TRBJ2-7; 7 positions agree with TRBD2. J was trimmed by 0 bases and V by 2 bases; bases with no gene match: 10. CDR1 and CDR2 (germline): LGHNA, YNFKEQ. The CDR3 length is 17 residues. CDR3 nucleotides: TGTGCCAGCAGCCAAACCCCCGGGACTACCAGCTCCTACGAGCAGTACTTC. Its translation is CASSQTPGTTSSYEQYF.

The chain carries TRBV7-3 and TRBJ1-3, with D unresolved. With 5 bases removed from V and 5 bases from J, the gap between germline ends came to 13 bases. Germline values: CDR1 SGHTA, CDR2 FQGTGA. The CDR3 runs 14 residues. Here the CDR3 reads CASSPDGQRNTIYF. The DNA of the CDR3 is TGTGCCAGCAGCCCTGATGGGCAGCGAAACACCATATATTTT.

J is TRBJ1-2 and V is TRBV18; 10 bases are a match to TRBD1. The CDR3 loop spans 14 amino acids. Per the germline V gene, CDR1 is KGHSH and CDR2 is LQKENI. V lost 3 bases and J lost 6; bases outside the gene matches: 4. The CDR3, as DNA: TGTGCCAGCTCACCTGGGACAGGGGAAGATGGCTACACCTTC. It specifies CASSPGTGEDGYTF. The variable domain in full, completed from reference TRBV18 and TRBJ1-2, reads NAGVMQNPRHLVRRRGQEARLRCSPMKGHSHVYWYRQLPEEGLKFMVYLQKENIIDESGMPKERFSAEFPKEGPSILRIQQVVRGDSAAYFCASSPGTGEDGYTFGSGTRLTVV.

This clone was counted a single time. V is TRBV19 and J is TRBJ1-2; weak D call: TRBD1 (5 bases). The CDR3 is 14 residues long. V lost 10 bases to trimming and J lost 2 bases, with 17 bases between them. Germline lookup yields CDR1 LNHDA and CDR2 SQIVND (reference sequence). Here the CDR3 DNA reads TGTGCCACCTTGGGAGGGGCATCGAACTATGGCTACACCTTC. Encoded protein: CATLGGASNYGYTF.

The chain uses TRBV5-4 and TRBJ1-2; 7 bases align to TRBD1. Germline CDR1 SGHNT, CDR2 YYREEE (reference sequence). CDR3 length: 13 amino acids. V dropped 3 bases and J dropped 8; count of bases not matched to a gene: 7. In nucleotides, the CDR3 is TGTGCCAGCAGCTCGACAGGGCTGGACGGCTACACCTTC. Its translation is CASSSTGLDGYTF.

This chain joins TRBV27 and TRBJ2-7, with a weak D call TRBD1 (5 bases). The V end lost 6 bases, the J end lost 5 bases, and 20 bases lay between the germline ends. Per the germline V gene, CDR1 is MNHEY and CDR2 is SMNVEV (reference sequence). There are 15 residues in the CDR3. CDR3 DNA sequence: TGTGCCAGCAGCCCTACAGGTGGAAGGATGGACGAGCAGTACTTC. The encoded protein is CASSPTGGRMDEQYF.

The chain employs TRBV6-5 and TRBJ1-1; 9 nucleotides match TRBD1. The V and J ends lost 5 bases and 3 bases, in that order; junction bases with no gene match: 7. The CDR3 extends over 15 amino acids. Germline-derived CDR1 and CDR2 are MNHEY and SVGAGI. Written as DNA, the CDR3 is TGTGCCAGCAGTAAAAAACAGGGGGCGGACACTGAAGCTTTCTTT. Protein sequence: CASSKKQGADTEAFF.

This chain joins TRBV2 and TRBJ1-5; TRBD1 matches 9 bases. Germline V gives CDR1 SNHLY, CDR2 FYNNEI. The CDR3 length is 15 residues. Trimming at V came to 5 bases and at J to 1 base, leaving 3 bases not matched to a gene. The CDR3 here is CASSLDRGSNQPQHF. The CDR3 DNA follows: TGTGCCAGCAGTCTTGACAGGGGGAGCAATCAGCCCCAGCATTTT.

The chain is built from TRBV4-1 and TRBJ2-3, with 11 bases aligning to TRBD2. Germline V gene sequence: CDR1 MGHRA, CDR2 YSYEKL. CDR3 length: 20 residues. V was clipped by 0 bases and J by 0 bases; unmatched bases: 11. CDR3 bases: TGCGCCAGCAGCCAAGAAAGGGCTAGCGGGAGGAAAGTCAGCACAGATACGCAGTATTTT. Translated: CASSQERASGRKVSTDTQYF.

The rearrangement links TRBV2 to TRBJ1-2; TRBD1 matches 7 bases. Unmatched junction bases numbered 13, after V lost 3 bases and J lost 6 bases. This CDR3 has 16 residues. Germline V lookup: CDR1 SNHLY, CDR2 FYNNEI. The CDR3 here is CASSEGPPTGADGYTF. The CDR3 region has the DNA TGTGCCAGCAGTGAGGGGCCCCCTACAGGGGCAGATGGCTACACCTTC.

This chain joins TRBV14 and TRBJ1-2, with D perhaps matching TRBD1 (6 bases). Germline CDR1 SGHDN, CDR2 FVKESK. V was shortened by 4 bases and J by 1 base, with 16 bases between the two germline ends. The CDR3 consists of 16 residues. Here the CDR3 reads CASSPTWGHHNYGYTF. In DNA, the CDR3 is TGTGCCAGCAGCCCCACTTGGGGACACCATAACTATGGCTACACCTTC.

V is TRBV7-8 and J is TRBJ1-1; 8 bases agree with TRBD1. The V segment lost 5 bases and the J segment 1 base; nucleotides outside the gene matches: 15. CDR1 is SGHVS, CDR2 FQNEAQ, per germline. The CDR3 runs to 18 residues. CDR3 sequence reads: CASSLIGGRDRQNTEAFF. The CDR3 bases are TGTGCCAGCAGCCTAATTGGGGGCCGGGACAGGCAGAACACTGAAGCTTTCTTT.

The V gene is TRBV6-5, the J gene TRBJ1-1; D is possibly TRBD1 (5 bases). CDR1 is MNHEY, CDR2 SVGAGI, per germline. This CDR3 has 15 residues. V lost 4 bases, J lost 4 bases, and 16 bases lay in between. This chain's CDR3 is CASSSPRGVVTEAFF. The CDR3 bases are TGTGCCAGCAGTTCCCCCCGGGGGGTCGTCACTGAAGCTTTCTTT.